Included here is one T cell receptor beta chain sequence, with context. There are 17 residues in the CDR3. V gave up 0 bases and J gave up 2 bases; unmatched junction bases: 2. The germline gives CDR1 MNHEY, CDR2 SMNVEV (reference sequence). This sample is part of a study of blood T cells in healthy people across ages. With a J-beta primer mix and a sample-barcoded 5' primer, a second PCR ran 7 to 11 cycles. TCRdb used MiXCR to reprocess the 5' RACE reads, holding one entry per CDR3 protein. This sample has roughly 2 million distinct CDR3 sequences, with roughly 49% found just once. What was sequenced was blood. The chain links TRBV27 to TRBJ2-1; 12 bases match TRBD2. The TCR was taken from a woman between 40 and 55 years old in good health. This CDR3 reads CASSLSRLAGAYNEQFF. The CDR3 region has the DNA TGTGCCAGCAGTTTATCCCGACTAGCGGGGGCCTACAATGAGCAGTTCTTC.